This record concerns one T cell receptor (beta chain) sequence. Its antigen is as yet unknown. This specimen comes from a study of CD4 T cells in relation to SARS-CoV-2 and coronaviruses. J lost 1 base, V lost 4 bases, and 13 bases had no gene match. The germline V gene has CDR1 MDHEN and CDR2 SYDVKM. The CDR3 spans 19 residues. The study, taken as a whole, reports: The assay detects memory recall responses, not culture-primed primary responses. Samples before the pandemic and after infection were not matched within any donor. In roughly two thirds of donors, memory CD4+ clonotypes crossrecognized SARS-CoV-2 and at least one common cold coronavirus spike.

Repertoires were generated with immunoSEQ multiplex PCR, while TCRdb's copy carries only in-frame clones and drops some. The data show tens of thousands of clones, with under 95% seen just once and about 0.4% held by the top ten. The gene calls are TRBV28 and TRBJ2-3, with 11 bases fitting TRBD2. The sample consisted of naive CD4+ T cells from PBMCs. As for subset: naive CD4+ T cells isolated by negative enrichment. This TCR derives from an adult with COVID-19. This CDR3 reads CASSSLPLAGGSGTDTQYF. Written as DNA, the CDR3 is TGTGCCAGCAGTTCCCTCCCCTTAGCGGGAGGGTCTGGCACAGATACGCAGTATTTT.